These T cell receptor beta chains were read from a single sample in a study of shared clonotypes between healthy human individuals. Libraries were prepared by immunoSEQ multiplex PCR; TCRdb keeps only in-frame clonotypes and omits some of them. The sample includes a few million clones, around 94% of them seen just once. The sample comprised naive CD4+ T cells sorted from blood. These receptors were collected from a man between 18 and 35 years old in good health. The CDR3 runs from the conserved cysteine through the conserved F or W. D genes are given only for firm matches. Clone size is not always given. Where it is, it says once, few, many or a class for expanded clones.

TRBJ2-4,TRBD1,15,.,TRBV5-4,CASSIEQGLWDIQYF,TGTGCCAGCAGCATAGAACAGGGGCTTTGGGACATTCAGTACTTC
TRBJ1-2,TRBD1,16,.,TRBV4-3,CASSQALYDRGYGYTF,TGCGCCAGCAGCCAAGCGCTATACGACAGGGGCTATGGCTACACCTTC
TRBJ1-3,TRBD1,15,.,TRBV6-1,CASRVQGAFGNTIYF,TGTGCCAGCAGGGTACAGGGGGCATTTGGAAACACCATATATTTT
TRBJ2-3,.,14,.,TRBV28,CASSRGGEGTTQYF,TGTGCCAGCAGTCGCGGCGGGGAGGGGACAACGCAGTATTTT
TRBJ2-1,.,10,.,TRBV6-4,CASSPGEQFF,TGTGCCAGCAGTCCGGGTGAGCAGTTCTTC
TRBJ2-7,TRBD1,13,.,TRBV5-1,CASSPGQGSEQYF,TGCGCCAGCAGCCCGGGACAGGGGTCCGAGCAGTACTTC
TRBJ1-1,TRBD1,14,.,TRBV5-1,CASSLSTGGTEAFF,TGCGCCAGCAGCTTATCGACAGGGGGCACTGAAGCTTTCTTT
TRBJ1-6,TRBD1,15,.,TRBV7-9,CASSRTGGYNSPLHF,TGTGCCAGCAGCCGGACAGGGGGATATAATTCACCCCTCCACTTT
TRBJ1-3,.,15,once,TRBV19,CASSDFLDLGNTIYF,TGTGCCAGTAGTGACTTCTTGGATCTTGGAAACACCATATATTTT
TRBJ1-6,.,14,.,TRBV29-1,CSATRGPQSSPLHF,TGCAGCGCAACCCGGGGGCCTCAGAGTTCACCCCTCCACTTT
TRBJ2-3,.,15,.,TRBV23-1,CASSQSPPREDTQYF,TGCGCCAGCAGTCAATCCCCCCCCCGTGAAGATACGCAGTATTTT
TRBJ2-2,TRBD2,15,.,TRBV7-2,CASSSGLASSGELFF,TGTGCCAGCAGCTCCGGACTAGCTTCTTCCGGGGAGCTGTTTTTT
TRBJ1-5,.,16,.,TRBV10-3,CAISESGPLSNQPQHF,TGTGCCATCAGTGAGTCTGGCCCGCTTAGCAATCAGCCCCAGCATTTT
TRBJ2-7,TRBD1,15,.,TRBV13,CASSARDRGWVGQYF,TGTGCCAGCAGCGCCCGGGACAGGGGGTGGGTGGGGCAGTACTTC
TRBJ2-4,TRBD1,16,.,TRBV4-1,CASSQDGTGEWNIQYF,TGCGCCAGCAGCCAAGATGGGACAGGGGAGTGGAACATTCAGTACTTC
TRBJ1-1,.,13,.,TRBV11-2,CASSLLRDTEAFF,TGTGCCAGCAGCCTGCTTCGGGACACTGAAGCTTTCTTT
TRBJ2-1,TRBD2,14,once,TRBV12-5,CASGLGLAPNEQFF,TGTGCTAGTGGTTTGGGACTAGCGCCCAATGAGCAGTTCTTC
TRBJ2-7,TRBD2,17,.,TRBV19,CASSIHLDWTSSGEQYF,TGTGCCAGTAGTATCCACCTGGATTGGACTAGTAGTGGCGAGCAGTACTTC
TRBJ2-7,.,15,.,TRBV6-5,CASSSMGGGAYEQYF,TGTGCCAGCAGCTCCATGGGGGGGGGCGCCTACGAGCAGTACTTC
TRBJ2-7,TRBD2,15,.,TRBV18,CASSPPTGGSHEQYF,TGTGCCAGCTCACCACCAACGGGGGGGTCGCACGAGCAGTACTTC
TRBJ1-2,TRBD1,12,.,TRBV10-3,CAIRRQGYGYTF,TGTGCCATCAGGCGACAGGGGTATGGCTACACCTTC
TRBJ2-3,.,13,.,TRBV4-1,CASSPTGTDTQYF,TGCGCCAGCAGCCCTACGGGGACAGATACGCAGTATTTT
TRBJ2-7,TRBD1,15,.,TRBV5-4,CASSSRDRDSYEQYF,TGTGCCAGCAGCTCCCGGGACAGGGACTCCTACGAGCAGTACTTC
TRBJ2-3,.,14,.,TRBV6-1,CASSGTRGGNTQYF,TGTGCCAGCAGTGGAACCAGGGGAGGTAATACGCAGTATTTT
TRBJ2-2,.,14,.,TRBV29-1,CSVVGPANTGELFF,TGCAGCGTTGTGGGTCCCGCGAACACCGGGGAGCTGTTTTTT
TRBJ1-4,.,14,.,TRBV2,CASSVRGQPATLFF,TGTGCCAGCAGTGTCCGGGGCCAGCCGGCGACACTGTTTTTT
TRBJ2-5,TRBD2,13,.,TRBV2,CASSRAGIETQYF,TGTGCCAGCAGTCGAGCGGGGATAGAGACCCAGTACTTC
TRBJ1-5,.,16,.,TRBV6-1,CASSGFEGFSNQPQHF,TGTGCCAGCAGTGGGTTTGAGGGTTTTAGCAATCAGCCCCAGCATTTT
TRBJ2-5,.,12,.,TRBV18,CASSDRVETQYF,TGTGCCAGCTCCGATCGGGTAGAGACCCAGTACTTC
TRBJ2-1,.,14,.,TRBV6-8,CASSPGNWCNEQFF,TGTGCCAGCAGTCCAGGGAATTGGTGCAATGAGCAGTTCTTC
TRBJ2-7,TRBD1,16,.,TRBV6-5,CASSYSRGQGRSEQYF,TGTGCCAGCAGTTACTCGAGGGGACAGGGTCGGAGCGAGCAGTACTTC
TRBJ2-3,.,12,.,TRBV5-6,CASSLRDITQYF,TGTGCCAGCAGCCTGCGGGATATTACGCAGTATTTT
TRBJ1-3,TRBD1,16,once,TRBV13,CASSLGDRVGGNTIYF,TGTGCCAGCAGCTTGGGGGACAGGGTCGGTGGAAACACCATATATTTT
TRBJ1-4,.,13,.,TRBV9,CASSVGPNEKLFF,TGTGCCAGCAGCGTGGGGCCTAATGAAAAACTGTTTTTT
TRBJ2-7,TRBD2,16,.,TRBV19,CASSMTAGVASYEQYF,TGTGCCAGTAGTATGACAGCGGGAGTAGCCTCCTACGAGCAGTACTTC
TRBJ2-3,.,14,few,TRBV5-1,CASSPSRGSDTQYF,TGCGCCAGCAGCCCCAGCAGGGGCAGTGATACGCAGTATTTT
TRBJ2-7,.,13,.,TRBV10-3,CASLGERKDEQYF,TGTGCCAGCTTGGGGGAGCGTAAGGACGAGCAGTACTTC
TRBJ2-7,.,13,.,TRBV6-5,CATCRDTSYEQYF,TGTGCCACCTGCCGGGACACTTCCTACGAGCAGTACTTC
TRBJ2-7,TRBD1,12,.,TRBV6-5,CASSQKTGTEIF,TGTGCCAGCAGTCAAAAAACCGGGACAGAGATATTC
TRBJ1-1,TRBD1,13,.,TRBV2,CASFPNRGNEAFF,TGTGCCAGCTTCCCCAACAGGGGCAATGAAGCTTTCTTT
TRBJ2-1,TRBD2,20,.,TRBV14,CASSQDPSLGKRGGRNEQFF,TGTGCCAGCAGCCAAGATCCTTCGCTCGGGAAGCGGGGGGGCCGGAATGAGCAGTTCTTC
TRBJ1-1,.,14,.,TRBV27,CASSIIGPNTEAFF,TGTGCCAGCAGTATTATCGGGCCTAACACTGAAGCTTTCTTT
TRBJ2-5,TRBD1,15,.,TRBV6-5,CASSYVAGGLKTQYF,TGTGCCAGCAGTTACGTCGCAGGGGGCTTGAAGACCCAGTACTTC
TRBJ2-7,.,16,once,TRBV11-2,CASSQITGKPPYEQYF,TGTGCCAGCAGCCAAATAACAGGGAAGCCCCCCTACGAGCAGTACTTC
TRBJ1-5,.,12,once,TRBV19,CASTPAGQPQHF,TGTGCCAGTACCCCGGCCGGGCAGCCCCAGCATTTT
TRBJ2-7,.,14,.,TRBV2,CASSRGIQGNEQYF,TGTGCCAGCAGTCGGGGCATACAGGGCAACGAGCAGTACTTC
TRBJ2-7,.,13,.,TRBV6-1,CASTRSRSYEQYF,TGTGCCAGCACCAGGTCCCGCTCCTACGAGCAGTACTTC
TRBJ1-4,.,14,.,TRBV7-3,CASSQTGSLEKLFF,TGTGCCAGCAGCCAAACAGGGTCTCTGGAAAAACTGTTTTTT
TRBJ2-2,.,13,.,TRBV9,CASSEKNTGELFF,TGTGCCAGCAGTGAGAAGAACACCGGGGAGCTGTTTTTT
TRBJ1-1,.,16,.,TRBV10-3,CAISESSREMNTEAFF,TGTGCCATCAGTGAGTCGAGCAGGGAAATGAACACTGAAGCTTTCTTT
TRBJ2-7,.,14,.,TRBV6-6,CASSYFSGSYEQYF,TGTGCCAGCAGTTACTTTAGCGGATCCTACGAGCAGTACTTC
TRBJ1-5,TRBD1,15,.,TRBV9,CASSEGQGVGQPQHF,TGTGCCAGCAGCGAAGGACAGGGGGTCGGACAGCCCCAGCATTTT
TRBJ1-2,.,18,.,TRBV5-1,CASSFDIRDQTSYYGYTF,TGCGCCAGCAGCTTCGATATTCGGGACCAAACCAGTTACTATGGCTACACCTTC
TRBJ2-5,TRBD2,15,.,TRBV10-3,CAISETASGQETQYF,TGTGCCATCAGTGAGACTGCTAGCGGCCAAGAGACCCAGTACTTC
TRBJ2-1,TRBD2,18,.,TRBV7-9,CASSFRGTSGIPLGEQFF,TGTGCCAGCAGCTTCCGTGGGACTAGCGGGATCCCCCTCGGTGAGCAGTTCTTC
TRBJ2-1,.,15,once,TRBV7-2,CASSLGGSSINEQFF,TGTGCCAGCAGCTTAGGTGGTAGCTCCATCAATGAGCAGTTCTTC
TRBJ2-3,TRBD2,15,.,TRBV29-1,CSVLAGGPGTDTQYF,TGCAGCGTACTAGCGGGAGGGCCGGGCACAGATACGCAGTATTTT